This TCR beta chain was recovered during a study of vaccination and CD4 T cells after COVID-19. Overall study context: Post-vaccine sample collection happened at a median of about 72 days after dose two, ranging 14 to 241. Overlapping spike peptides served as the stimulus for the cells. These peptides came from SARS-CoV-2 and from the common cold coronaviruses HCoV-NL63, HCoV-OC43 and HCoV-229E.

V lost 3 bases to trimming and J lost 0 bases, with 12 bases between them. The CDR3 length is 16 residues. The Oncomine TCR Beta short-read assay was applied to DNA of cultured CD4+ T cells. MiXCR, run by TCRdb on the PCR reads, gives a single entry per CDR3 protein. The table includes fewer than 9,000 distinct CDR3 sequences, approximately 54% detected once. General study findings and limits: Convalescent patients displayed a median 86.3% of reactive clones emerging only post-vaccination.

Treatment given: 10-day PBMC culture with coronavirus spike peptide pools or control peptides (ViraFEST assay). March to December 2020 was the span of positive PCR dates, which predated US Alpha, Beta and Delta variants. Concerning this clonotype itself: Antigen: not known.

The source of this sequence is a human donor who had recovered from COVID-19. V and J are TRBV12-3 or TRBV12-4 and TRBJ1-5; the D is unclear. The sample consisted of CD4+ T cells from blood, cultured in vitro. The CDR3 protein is CASSLILSNSNQPQHF. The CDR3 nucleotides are TGTGCCAGCAGTTTGATTTTATCGAATAGCAATCAGCCCCAGCATTTT.